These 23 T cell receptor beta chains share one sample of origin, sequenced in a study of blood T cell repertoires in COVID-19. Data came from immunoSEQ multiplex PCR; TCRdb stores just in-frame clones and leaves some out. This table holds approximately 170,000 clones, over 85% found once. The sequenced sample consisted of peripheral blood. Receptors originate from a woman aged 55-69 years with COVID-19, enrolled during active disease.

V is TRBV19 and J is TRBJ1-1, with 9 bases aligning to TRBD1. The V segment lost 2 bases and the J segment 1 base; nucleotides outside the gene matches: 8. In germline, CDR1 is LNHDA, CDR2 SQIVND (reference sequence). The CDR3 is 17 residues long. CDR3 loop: CASSILQGAGRNTEAFF. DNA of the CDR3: TGTGCCAGTAGTATATTACAGGGGGCAGGTCGGAACACTGAAGCTTTCTTT.

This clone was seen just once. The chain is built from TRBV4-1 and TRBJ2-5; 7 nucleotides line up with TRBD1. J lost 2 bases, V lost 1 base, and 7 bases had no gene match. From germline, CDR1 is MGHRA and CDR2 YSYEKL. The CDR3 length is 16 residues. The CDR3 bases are TGCGCCAGCAGCCAAGGCCCCGGGACAGCACAAGAGACCCAGTACTTC. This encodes CASSQGPGTAQETQYF.

The CDR3 sequence: CASSIAPRAFF. CDR3 bases: TGTGCCAGTAGTATAGCTCCCCGAGCTTTCTTT. V gene TRBV19 combines with J gene TRBJ1-1; D gene unclear. V was clipped by 1 base and J by 10 bases, with 7 bases between them. The CDR3 covers 11 residues. Looked up from germline, CDR1 is LNHDA and CDR2 is SQIVND (reference sequence).

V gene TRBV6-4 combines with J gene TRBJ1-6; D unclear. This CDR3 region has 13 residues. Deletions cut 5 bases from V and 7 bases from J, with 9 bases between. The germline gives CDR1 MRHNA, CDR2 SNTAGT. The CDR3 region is CASSPGPNSPLHF. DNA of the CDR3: TGTGCCAGCAGTCCAGGCCCGAATTCACCCCTCCACTTT.

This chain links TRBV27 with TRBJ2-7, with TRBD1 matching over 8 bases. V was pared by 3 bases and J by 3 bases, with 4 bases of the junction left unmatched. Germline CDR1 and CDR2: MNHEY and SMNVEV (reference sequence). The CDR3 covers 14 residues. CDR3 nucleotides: TGTGCCAGCAGTTTCTCCGGGACAGGCTACGAGCAGTACTTC. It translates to CASSFSGTGYEQYF.

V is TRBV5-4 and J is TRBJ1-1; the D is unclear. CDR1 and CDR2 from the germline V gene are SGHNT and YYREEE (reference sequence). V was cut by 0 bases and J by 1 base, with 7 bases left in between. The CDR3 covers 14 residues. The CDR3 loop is CASSLAMANTEAFF. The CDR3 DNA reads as TGTGCCAGCAGCTTGGCGATGGCGAACACTGAAGCTTTCTTT.

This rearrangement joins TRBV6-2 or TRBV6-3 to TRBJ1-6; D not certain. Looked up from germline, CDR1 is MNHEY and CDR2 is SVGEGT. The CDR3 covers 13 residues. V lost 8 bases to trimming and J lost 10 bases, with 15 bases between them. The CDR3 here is CASRSRAGSPLHF. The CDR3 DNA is TGTGCCAGCCGTTCGCGTGCGGGATCACCCCTCCACTTT.

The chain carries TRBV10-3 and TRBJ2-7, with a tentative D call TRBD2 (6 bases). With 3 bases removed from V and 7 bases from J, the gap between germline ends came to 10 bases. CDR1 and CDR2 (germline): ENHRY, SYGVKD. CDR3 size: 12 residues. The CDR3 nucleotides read TGTGCCATCAGTGAAATCGCGGGAGAGCAGTACTTC. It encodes CAISEIAGEQYF.

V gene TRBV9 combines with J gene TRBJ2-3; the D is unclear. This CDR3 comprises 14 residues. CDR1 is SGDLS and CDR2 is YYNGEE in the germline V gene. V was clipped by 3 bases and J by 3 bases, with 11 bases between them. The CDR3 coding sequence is TGTGCCAGCAGCGAGACCCCCGGGACAGATACGCAGTATTTT. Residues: CASSETPGTDTQYF.

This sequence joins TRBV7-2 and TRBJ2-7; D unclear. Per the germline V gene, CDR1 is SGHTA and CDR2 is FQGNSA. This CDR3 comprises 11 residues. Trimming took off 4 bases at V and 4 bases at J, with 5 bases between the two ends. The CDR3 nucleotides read TGTGCCAGCAGCTCAGAATACGAGCAGTACTTC. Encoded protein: CASSSEYEQYF.

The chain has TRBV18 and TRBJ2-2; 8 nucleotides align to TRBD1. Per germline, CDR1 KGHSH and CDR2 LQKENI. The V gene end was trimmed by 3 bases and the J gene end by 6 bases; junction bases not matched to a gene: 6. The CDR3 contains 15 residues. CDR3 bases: TGTGCCAGCTCACCGGGGACAGGCCTACCCGGGGAGCTGTTTTTT. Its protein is CASSPGTGLPGELFF.

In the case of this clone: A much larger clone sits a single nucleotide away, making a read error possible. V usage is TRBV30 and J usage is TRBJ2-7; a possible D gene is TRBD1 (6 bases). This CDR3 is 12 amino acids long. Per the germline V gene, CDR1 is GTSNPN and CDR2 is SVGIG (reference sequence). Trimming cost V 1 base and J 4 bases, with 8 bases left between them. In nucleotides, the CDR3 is TGTGCCTGGAGTGAGGACAGATACGAGCAGTACTTC. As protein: CAWSEDRYEQYF.

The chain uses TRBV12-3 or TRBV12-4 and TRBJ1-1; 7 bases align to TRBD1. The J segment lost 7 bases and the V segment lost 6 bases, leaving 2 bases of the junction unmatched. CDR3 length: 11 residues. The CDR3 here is CASSRGIEAFF. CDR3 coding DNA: TGTGCCAGCAGCAGGGGGATTGAAGCTTTCTTT.

The CDR3 spells CASSQEGRVLTGELFF. The CDR3 nucleotides are TGTGCCAGCAGCCAAGAGGGCAGGGTACTCACCGGGGAGCTGTTTTTT. V usage is TRBV3-1 (or the pseudogene TRBV3-2) and J usage is TRBJ2-2; maybe TRBD1 (5 bases). This CDR3 region has 16 residues. The V and J ends lost 0 bases and 4 bases respectively, with 12 bases between them. The germline CDR1 and CDR2 sequences are LGHDT and YNNKEL (reference sequence).

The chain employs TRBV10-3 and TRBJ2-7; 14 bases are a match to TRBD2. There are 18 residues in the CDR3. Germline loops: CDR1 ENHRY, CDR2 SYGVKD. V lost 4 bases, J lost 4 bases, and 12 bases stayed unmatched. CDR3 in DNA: TGTGCCATCAGTGGGACTAGCGGGGGGCACCCACTACTATACGAGCAGTACTTC. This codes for CAISGTSGGHPLLYEQYF.

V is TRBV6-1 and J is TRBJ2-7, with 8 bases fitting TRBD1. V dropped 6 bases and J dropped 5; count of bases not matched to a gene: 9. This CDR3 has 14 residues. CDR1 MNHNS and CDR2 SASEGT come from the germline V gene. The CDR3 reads CASRSQGALDEQYF. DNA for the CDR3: TGTGCCAGCAGAAGTCAGGGGGCCCTCGACGAGCAGTACTTC.

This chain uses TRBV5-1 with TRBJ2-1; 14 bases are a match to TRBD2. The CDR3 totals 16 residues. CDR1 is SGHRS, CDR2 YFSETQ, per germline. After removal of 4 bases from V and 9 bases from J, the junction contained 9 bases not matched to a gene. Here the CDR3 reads CASSPRETSGRGEQFF. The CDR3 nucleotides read TGCGCCAGCAGCCCCCGTGAGACTAGCGGGAGGGGTGAGCAGTTCTTC.

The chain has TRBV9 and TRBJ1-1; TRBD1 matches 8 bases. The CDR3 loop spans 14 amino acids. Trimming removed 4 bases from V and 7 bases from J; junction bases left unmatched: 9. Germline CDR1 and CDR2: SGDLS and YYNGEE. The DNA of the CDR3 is TGTGCCAGCAGCCCGACGACAGGGGACGGTGAAGCTTTCTTT. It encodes CASSPTTGDGEAFF.

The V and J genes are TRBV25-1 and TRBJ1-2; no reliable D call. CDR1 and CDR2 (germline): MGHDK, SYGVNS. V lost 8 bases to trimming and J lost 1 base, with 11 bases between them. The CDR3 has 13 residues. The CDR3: CASSRGFNYGYTF. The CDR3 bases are TGTGCCAGCTCCCGGGGTTTTAACTATGGCTACACCTTC.

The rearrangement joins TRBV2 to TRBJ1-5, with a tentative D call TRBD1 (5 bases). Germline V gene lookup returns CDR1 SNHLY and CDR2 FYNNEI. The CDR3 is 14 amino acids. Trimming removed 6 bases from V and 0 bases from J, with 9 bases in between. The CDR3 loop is CASRQEYSNQPQHF. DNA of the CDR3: TGTGCCAGCAGACAGGAATATAGCAATCAGCCCCAGCATTTT.

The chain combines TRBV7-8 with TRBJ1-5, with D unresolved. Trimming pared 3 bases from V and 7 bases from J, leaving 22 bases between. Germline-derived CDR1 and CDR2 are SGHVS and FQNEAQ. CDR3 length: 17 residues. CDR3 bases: TGTGCCAGCAGCTTGGGCTTGGTGCAGGCGGGTCGGCAGCCCCAGCATTTT. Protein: CASSLGLVQAGRQPQHF.

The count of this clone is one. The CDR3 region is CAWAGLYTGELFF. CDR3 nucleotides: TGTGCCTGGGCGGGACTCTACACCGGGGAGCTGTTTTTT. The chain employs TRBV30 and TRBJ2-2; weak D call: TRBD2 (6 bases). CDR1 and CDR2 (germline): GTSNPN, SVGIG (reference sequence). The CDR3 totals 13 residues. The V and J ends lost 5 bases and 3 bases respectively, with 10 bases between them. Full variable domain (outside the CDR3, taken from reference TRBV30 and TRBJ2-2): SQTIHQWPATLVQPVGSPLSLECTVEGTSNPNLYWYRQAAGRGLQLLFYSVGIGQISSEVPQNLSASRPQDRQFILSSKKLLLSDSGFYLCAWAGLYTGELFFGEGSRLTVL.

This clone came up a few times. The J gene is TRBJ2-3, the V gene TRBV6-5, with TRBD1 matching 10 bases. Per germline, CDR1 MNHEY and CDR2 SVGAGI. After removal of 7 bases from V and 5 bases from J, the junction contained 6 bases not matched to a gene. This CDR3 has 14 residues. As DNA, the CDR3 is TGTGCCAGCAACAGACGGACAGGGGGAGATACGCAGTATTTT. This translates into CASNRRTGGDTQYF.